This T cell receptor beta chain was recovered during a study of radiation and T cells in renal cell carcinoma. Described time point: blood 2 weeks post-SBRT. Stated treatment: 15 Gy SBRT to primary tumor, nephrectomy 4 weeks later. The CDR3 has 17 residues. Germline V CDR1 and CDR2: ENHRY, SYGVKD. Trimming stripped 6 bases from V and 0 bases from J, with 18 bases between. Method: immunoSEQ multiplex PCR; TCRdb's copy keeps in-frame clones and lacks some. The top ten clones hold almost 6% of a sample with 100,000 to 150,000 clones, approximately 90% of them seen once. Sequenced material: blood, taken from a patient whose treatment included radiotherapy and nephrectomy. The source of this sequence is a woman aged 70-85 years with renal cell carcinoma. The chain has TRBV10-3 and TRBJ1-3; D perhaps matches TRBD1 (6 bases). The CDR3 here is CAISYLQGPSSGNTIYF. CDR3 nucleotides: TGTGCCATCAGCTACCTACAGGGTCCTTCCTCTGGAAACACCATATATTTT.